Following are 20 T cell receptor beta chains from one sample sequenced in a study of T cells in Graves' hyperthyroidism and ophthalmopathy. From RNA transcripts, TCR beta CDR3 regions were amplified. TCR CDR3 regions were first amplified by RT-PCR with HTBI primers. MiXCR, run by TCRdb on the multiplex PCR reads, gives a single entry per CDR3 protein. The sample has some 800,000 distinct CDR3 sequences, around 39% seen once. Material: blood. The receptors shown here come from a young man with Graves' hyperthyroidism.

This clonotype was detected a few times. A much more abundant neighbour one base away suggests this may be a read error. This chain uses TRBV5-8 with TRBJ1-1; D gene uncertain. The CDR3 has 10 residues. Germline V lookup: CDR1 SGHTS, CDR2 YDEGEE. The V end lost 7 bases, the J end lost 3 bases, and 4 bases lay between the germline ends. The CDR3 nucleotides read TGTGCCAGCGAGGACACTGAAGCTTTCTTT. It translates to CASEDTEAFF.

This clonotype was picked up a small number of times. The rearrangement links TRBV9 to TRBJ2-2; TRBD1 aligns across 7 bases. This CDR3 contains 14 residues. V lost 5 bases, J lost 7 bases, and 8 bases stayed unmatched. Germline loops: CDR1 SGDLS, CDR2 YYNGEE. The CDR3 loop reads CASRERGPHGELFF. In DNA form, the CDR3 reads TGTGCCAGCAGGGAGAGGGGGCCGCACGGGGAGCTGTTTTTT.

This clonotype was counted between two and nine times. J is TRBJ2-7 and V is TRBV2; 8 nucleotides line up with TRBD1. V dropped 11 bases and J dropped 5; count of bases not matched to a gene: 5. CDR1 and CDR2 from the germline V gene are SNHLY and FYNNEI. CDR3 size: 11 residues. DNA of the CDR3: TGTGCCGTACAGGGGGTCAACGAGCAGTACTTC. Translated: CAVQGVNEQYF.

J is TRBJ2-5 and V is TRBV2; no reliable D call. Germline V gene sequence: CDR1 SNHLY, CDR2 FYNNEI. CDR3 length equals 12 residues. Trimming pared 3 bases from V and 5 bases from J, leaving 7 bases between. The DNA for the CDR3 is TGTGCCAGCAGTGAGGGTAAGGAGACCCAGTACTTC. Its translation is CASSEGKETQYF.

This clonotype was observed a few times. This chain uses TRBV20-1 with TRBJ2-5; 14 nucleotides align to TRBD2. The CDR3 contains 14 residues. V shed 6 bases and J 4 bases; nucleotides not matched to a gene: 4. Germline V gives CDR1 DFQATT, CDR2 SNEGSKA (reference sequence). CDR3 residues: CSAGLAGDLETQYF. DNA for the CDR3: TGCAGTGCGGGACTAGCGGGAGATTTAGAGACCCAGTACTTC.

This clonotype was seen a handful of times. The genes are TRBV6-1 and TRBJ1-2; 8 nucleotides align to TRBD1. Germline assignment: CDR1 MNHNS and CDR2 SASEGT. The CDR3 is 15 amino acids. J lost 2 bases, V lost 6 bases, and 8 bases had no gene match. The CDR3 DNA sequence: TGTGCCAGCAGCGCCCCGCGGACAGGGAACTATGGCTACACCTTC. Translation gives CASSAPRTGNYGYTF.

The J gene is TRBJ2-7, the V gene TRBV5-4, with D hard to call. V dropped 3 bases and J dropped 5 bases, with 12 bases sitting between them. The CDR3 has 13 residues. Per the germline V gene, CDR1 is SGHNT and CDR2 is YYREEE (reference sequence). DNA of the CDR3: TGTGCCAGCAGCTCCGGACGGGCCAACGAGCAGTACTTC. Amino acids: CASSSGRANEQYF.

Of note for this clonotype: A read error may explain this, as a much larger clone is one base away. This sequence joins TRBV29-1 and TRBJ1-1, with D possibly TRBD1 on 5 matching bases. Trimming removed 3 bases at V and 2 bases at J, with 16 bases between. From germline, CDR1 is SQVTM and CDR2 ANQGSEA. There are 15 residues in the CDR3. The CDR3 DNA reads as TGCAGCGTTGAGGTACCTAGGGGACTAAACACTGAAGCTTTCTTT. It specifies CSVEVPRGLNTEAFF.

The chain couples TRBV2 to TRBJ1-1; a possible D gene is TRBD1 (6 bases). The CDR3 is 16 residues long. Trimming pared 8 bases from V and 0 bases from J, leaving 19 bases between. The germline CDR1 and CDR2 sequences are SNHLY and FYNNEI. CDR3: CASSPQGSYMNTEAFF. CDR3 DNA sequence: TGTGCCAGCTCACCACAGGGATCCTACATGAACACTGAAGCTTTCTTT.

A word on this clonotype: A much bigger clone sits one base away, suggesting this may be a read error. The chain's CDR3 is CASSYGTDGNTIYF. Written as DNA, the CDR3 is TGTGCCAGCAGTTACGGGACAGATGGAAACACCATATATTTT. The chain links TRBV6-5 to TRBJ1-3; TRBD1 agrees at 7 bases. In germline, CDR1 is MNHEY, CDR2 SVGAGI. Trimming removed 2 bases from V and 3 bases from J; junction bases left unmatched: 1. This CDR3 spans 14 amino acids.

This clonotype has more than one count but fewer than ten. This chain links TRBV7-2 with TRBJ2-7; D gene unclear. This CDR3 has 15 amino acids. V dropped 1 base and J dropped 3 bases, with 13 bases sitting between them. Germline V CDR1 and CDR2: SGHTA, FQGNSA. The CDR3 is CASSLERPANYEQYF. Here the CDR3 DNA reads TGTGCCAGCAGCTTAGAAAGGCCGGCTAACTACGAGCAGTACTTC.

The V and J genes are TRBV2 and TRBJ2-2; 9 bases align to TRBD1. The germline V gene has CDR1 SNHLY and CDR2 FYNNEI. Trimming took 3 bases from V and 5 from J; bases not matched to a gene: 16. The CDR3 spans 19 residues. The CDR3 sequence: CASSDTRSRGQGLTGELFF. DNA of the CDR3: TGTGCCAGCAGTGACACACGGAGCCGGGGACAGGGCTTGACCGGGGAGCTGTTTTTT.

This clonotype has a count of ten or more. V usage is TRBV24-1 and J usage is TRBJ2-5, with a tentative D call TRBD1 (6 bases). V was cut by 2 bases and J by 2 bases, with 8 bases left in between. The CDR3 extends over 14 amino acids. Germline assignment: CDR1 KGHDR and CDR2 SFDVKD. CDR3 bases: TGTGCCACCAGTGATTCCACAGGGCAAGAGACCCAGTACTTC. It is translated as CATSDSTGQETQYF.

Turning to this clonotype: One junction end does not reproduce the germline sequence, and a read error may be involved. The chain carries TRBV9 and TRBJ2-2; 8 bases align to TRBD1. The CDR3 has 14 amino acids. Germline V CDR1 and CDR2: SGDLS, YYNGEE. The CDR3 sequence: CVSSVRTGNGELFF. The CDR3 nucleotides read TGTGTCAGCAGCGTACGGACAGGGAACGGGGAGCTGTTTTTT.

This rearrangement joins TRBV9 to TRBJ2-2; no reliable D call. The ends were cut back, 0 bases at V and 7 bases at J, with 7 bases in the middle. The CDR3 is 13 residues long. Germline V gene lookup returns CDR1 SGDLS and CDR2 YYNGEE. The DNA for the CDR3 is TGTGCCAGCAGCGTAGGTTTAAGCGGGGAGCTGTTTTTT. Translated: CASSVGLSGELFF.

The J gene is TRBJ1-1, the V gene TRBV5-1; the D gene is possibly TRBD1 (5 bases). CDR1 is SGHRS and CDR2 is YFSETQ in the germline V gene. V was trimmed by 2 bases and J by 6 bases, leaving 17 bases between them. The CDR3 sequence is 15 residues long. CDR3 DNA: TGCGCCAGCAGCTTCCGGGACCCCGGAGGGCCTGAAGCTTTCTTT. It translates to CASSFRDPGGPEAFF.

Notes on this clonotype: A much larger clone lies one base from this, so it may be a read error. The chain has TRBV19 and TRBJ1-1, with D unresolved. Germline loops: CDR1 LNHDA, CDR2 SQIVND (reference sequence). This CDR3 is 12 amino acids long. The CDR3 region is CASSIKNTEASF. CDR3 DNA sequence: TGTGCCAGTAGTATCAAGAACACTGAAGCTTCCTTT.

This chain links TRBV20-1 with TRBJ2-5; perhaps TRBD2 as D (7 bases). This CDR3 spans 13 amino acids. The germline CDR1 and CDR2 sequences are DFQATT and SNEGSKA (reference sequence). The ends were cut back, 3 bases at V and 5 bases at J, with 13 bases in the middle. The CDR3: CSASGGPWETQYF. DNA of the CDR3: TGCAGTGCTAGCGGGGGGCCTTGGGAGACCCAGTACTTC.

There are many counts of this clonotype. This rearrangement joins TRBV6-5 to TRBJ1-5, with 7 positions matching TRBD1. Trimming removed 4 bases from V and 3 bases from J; junction bases left unmatched: 6. CDR3 length: 15 residues. Germline V gene lookup returns CDR1 MNHEY and CDR2 SVGAGI. This CDR3 reads CASSSGTALNQPQHF. CDR3 DNA sequence: TGTGCCAGCAGTTCTGGGACAGCCCTCAATCAGCCCCAGCATTTT.

This clonotype was detected a few times. J is TRBJ2-7 and V is TRBV7-3; a weak D match, TRBD2 (5 bases). V was cut by 5 bases and J by 0 bases, with 17 bases left in between. Germline loops: CDR1 SGHTA, CDR2 FQGTGA. The CDR3 totals 16 residues. In nucleotides, the CDR3 is TGTGCCAGCAGCCCGTCCCCCACTAGATTCTCCTACGAGCAGTACTTC. Protein sequence: CASSPSPTRFSYEQYF. The entire variable domain, with the rest obtained from reference TRBV7-3 and TRBJ2-7, is as follows: GAGVSQTPSNKVTEKGKYVELRCDPISGHTALYWYRQSLGQGPEFLIYFQGTGAADDSGLPNDRFFAVRPEGSVSTLKIQRTERGDSAVYLCASSPSPTRFSYEQYFGPGTRLTVT.